The subject of this entry is one T cell receptor beta chain. The antigen is not known. This sample was taken from a study of T cell responses to AZD1222 COVID-19 vaccine. Study results and limitations: Unmutated variant regions are reportedly the target of nearly half of TCRs that are spike-specific. White British people made up most donors, females outnumbered males, and clonal diversity was possibly underestimated. At baseline, seropositivity was found in only a handful of AZD1222 recipients. The study found vaccine-associated CD4 TCRs spanning spike, dominant at 160-218 and 743-854.

This CDR3 spans 14 amino acids. V was shortened by 6 bases and J by 6 bases, with 14 bases between the two germline ends. Per the germline V gene, CDR1 is ENHRY and CDR2 is SYGVKD. The assay was immunoSEQ multiplex PCR, and TCRdb's table has in-frame clones only and misses some. The repertoire includes roughly 100,000 clones, 80% to 90% of them detected once, and roughly 10% sits in the top ten. The TCR comes from an adult who received the AZD1222 COVID-19 vaccine. The chain recombines TRBV10-3 with TRBJ2-2; D might be TRBD2 (7 bases). This sample comprised peripheral blood, obtained 28 days after the second AZD1222 dose. The CDR3 coding sequence is TGTGCCATCAGGGGAGGGGGTGTTGCCGGGGAGCTGTTTTTT. It specifies CAIRGGGVAGELFF.